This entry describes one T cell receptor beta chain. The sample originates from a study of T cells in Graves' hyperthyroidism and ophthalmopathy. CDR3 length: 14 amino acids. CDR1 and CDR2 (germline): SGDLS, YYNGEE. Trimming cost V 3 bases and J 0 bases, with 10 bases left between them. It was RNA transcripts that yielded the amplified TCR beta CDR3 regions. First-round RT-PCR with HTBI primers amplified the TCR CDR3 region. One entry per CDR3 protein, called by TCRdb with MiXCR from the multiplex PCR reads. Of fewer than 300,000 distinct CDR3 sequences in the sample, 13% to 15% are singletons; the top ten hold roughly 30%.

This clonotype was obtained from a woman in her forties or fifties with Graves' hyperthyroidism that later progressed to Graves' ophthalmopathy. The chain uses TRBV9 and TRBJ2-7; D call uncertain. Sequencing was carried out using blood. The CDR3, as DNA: TGTGCCAGCAGCGGGGGTTCCAGCTCCTACGAGCAGTACTTC. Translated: CASSGGSSSYEQYF.